The source of this T cell receptor beta chain is a study of blood T cell repertoires in COVID-19. Overall study: Donors in the United States, Italy and Spain gave samples during acute or convalescent COVID-19. Sample material is recorded as cDNA or gDNA derived from T cells, B-cell-depleted T cells, or PBMCs.

Original handling: How many nucleated cells were present was estimated from reference gene primer amplification. Assay used: immunoSEQ multiplex PCR; TCRdb lists only in-frame clones, some missing. V and J calls plus clone size are reproduced from that table; the DNA served to infer D and trimming. The profile covers under 150,000 clones, with around 91% appearing a single time and roughly 3% taken by the ten largest. This CDR3 region has 16 residues. Germline V CDR1 and CDR2: SGHRS, YFSETQ. Germline trimming cut 3 bases from V and 3 bases from J; bases unmatched to any gene: 11. Sequenced input: peripheral blood. This chain links TRBV5-1 with TRBJ1-2; 7 nucleotides align to TRBD1. The receptor comes from a woman aged 55-70 years with active COVID-19. CDR3 nucleotides: TGCGCCAGCAGCTCCGGACAGGCCTTAGACTACTATGGCTACACCTTC. This gives the protein CASSSGQALDYYGYTF.